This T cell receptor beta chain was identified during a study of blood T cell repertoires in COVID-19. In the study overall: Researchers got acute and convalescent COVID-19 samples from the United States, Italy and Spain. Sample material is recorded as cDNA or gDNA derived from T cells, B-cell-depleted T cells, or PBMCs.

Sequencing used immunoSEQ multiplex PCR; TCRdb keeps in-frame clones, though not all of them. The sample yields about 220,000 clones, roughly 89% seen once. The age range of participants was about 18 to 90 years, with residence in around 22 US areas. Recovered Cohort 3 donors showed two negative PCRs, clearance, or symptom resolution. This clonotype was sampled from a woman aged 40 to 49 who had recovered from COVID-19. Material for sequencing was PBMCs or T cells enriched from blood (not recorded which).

Written as DNA, the CDR3 is TGTGCCAGTAGTGAACAGGGTCTATACACTGAAGCTTTCTTT. It encodes CASSEQGLYTEAFF. This chain uses TRBV19 with TRBJ1-1; possibly TRBD1 for D (6 bases). Germline V lookup: CDR1 LNHDA, CDR2 SQIVND (reference sequence). This CDR3 spans 14 amino acids. Trimming cost V 5 bases and J 3 bases, with 13 bases left between them.